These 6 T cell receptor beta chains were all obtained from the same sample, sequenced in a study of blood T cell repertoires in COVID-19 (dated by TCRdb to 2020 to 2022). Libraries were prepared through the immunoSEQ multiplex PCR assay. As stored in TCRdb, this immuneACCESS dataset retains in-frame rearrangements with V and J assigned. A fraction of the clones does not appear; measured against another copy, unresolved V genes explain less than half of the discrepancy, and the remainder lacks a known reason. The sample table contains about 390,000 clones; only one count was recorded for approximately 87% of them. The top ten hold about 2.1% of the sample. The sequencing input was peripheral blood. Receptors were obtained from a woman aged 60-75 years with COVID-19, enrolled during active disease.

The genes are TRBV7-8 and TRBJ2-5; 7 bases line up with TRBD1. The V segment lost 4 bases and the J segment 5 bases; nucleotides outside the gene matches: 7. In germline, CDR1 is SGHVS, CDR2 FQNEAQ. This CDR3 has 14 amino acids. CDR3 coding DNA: TGTGCCAGCAGCTCGAACAGGGGCAGGGAGACCCAGTACTTC. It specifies CASSSNRGRETQYF.

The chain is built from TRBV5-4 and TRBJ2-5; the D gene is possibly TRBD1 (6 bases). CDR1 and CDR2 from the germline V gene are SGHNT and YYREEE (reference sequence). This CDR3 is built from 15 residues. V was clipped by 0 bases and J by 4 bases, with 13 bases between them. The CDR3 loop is CASSLGSGDRETQYF. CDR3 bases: TGTGCCAGCAGCTTGGGCTCAGGGGATCGAGAGACCCAGTACTTC.

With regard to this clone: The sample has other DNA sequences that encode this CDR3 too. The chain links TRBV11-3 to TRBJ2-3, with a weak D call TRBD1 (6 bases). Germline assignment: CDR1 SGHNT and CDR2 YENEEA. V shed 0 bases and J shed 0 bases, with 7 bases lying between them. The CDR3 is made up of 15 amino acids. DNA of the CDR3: TGTGCCAGCAGCTTAGATGGGGGCAGCACAGATACGCAGTATTTT. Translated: CASSLDGGSTDTQYF.

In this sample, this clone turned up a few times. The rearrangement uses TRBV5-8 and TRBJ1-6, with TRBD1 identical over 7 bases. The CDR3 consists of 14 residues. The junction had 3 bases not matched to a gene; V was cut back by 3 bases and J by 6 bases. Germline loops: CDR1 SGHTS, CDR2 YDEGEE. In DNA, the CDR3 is TGTGCCAGCAGCTCTCGACAGGGTAATTCACCCCTCCACTTT. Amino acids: CASSSRQGNSPLHF.

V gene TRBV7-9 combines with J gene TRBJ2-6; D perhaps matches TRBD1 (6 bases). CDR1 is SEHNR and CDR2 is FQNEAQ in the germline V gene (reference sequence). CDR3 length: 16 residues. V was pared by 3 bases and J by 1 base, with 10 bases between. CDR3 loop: CASSFGTPSGANVLTF. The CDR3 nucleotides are TGTGCCAGCAGCTTCGGGACACCGTCTGGGGCCAACGTCCTGACTTTC.

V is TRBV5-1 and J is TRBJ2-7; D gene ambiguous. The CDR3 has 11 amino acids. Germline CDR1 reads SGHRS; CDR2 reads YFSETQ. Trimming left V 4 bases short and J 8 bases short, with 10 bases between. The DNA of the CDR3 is TGCGCCAGCAGCCCCGGGTTTCAGCAGTACTTC. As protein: CASSPGFQQYF.